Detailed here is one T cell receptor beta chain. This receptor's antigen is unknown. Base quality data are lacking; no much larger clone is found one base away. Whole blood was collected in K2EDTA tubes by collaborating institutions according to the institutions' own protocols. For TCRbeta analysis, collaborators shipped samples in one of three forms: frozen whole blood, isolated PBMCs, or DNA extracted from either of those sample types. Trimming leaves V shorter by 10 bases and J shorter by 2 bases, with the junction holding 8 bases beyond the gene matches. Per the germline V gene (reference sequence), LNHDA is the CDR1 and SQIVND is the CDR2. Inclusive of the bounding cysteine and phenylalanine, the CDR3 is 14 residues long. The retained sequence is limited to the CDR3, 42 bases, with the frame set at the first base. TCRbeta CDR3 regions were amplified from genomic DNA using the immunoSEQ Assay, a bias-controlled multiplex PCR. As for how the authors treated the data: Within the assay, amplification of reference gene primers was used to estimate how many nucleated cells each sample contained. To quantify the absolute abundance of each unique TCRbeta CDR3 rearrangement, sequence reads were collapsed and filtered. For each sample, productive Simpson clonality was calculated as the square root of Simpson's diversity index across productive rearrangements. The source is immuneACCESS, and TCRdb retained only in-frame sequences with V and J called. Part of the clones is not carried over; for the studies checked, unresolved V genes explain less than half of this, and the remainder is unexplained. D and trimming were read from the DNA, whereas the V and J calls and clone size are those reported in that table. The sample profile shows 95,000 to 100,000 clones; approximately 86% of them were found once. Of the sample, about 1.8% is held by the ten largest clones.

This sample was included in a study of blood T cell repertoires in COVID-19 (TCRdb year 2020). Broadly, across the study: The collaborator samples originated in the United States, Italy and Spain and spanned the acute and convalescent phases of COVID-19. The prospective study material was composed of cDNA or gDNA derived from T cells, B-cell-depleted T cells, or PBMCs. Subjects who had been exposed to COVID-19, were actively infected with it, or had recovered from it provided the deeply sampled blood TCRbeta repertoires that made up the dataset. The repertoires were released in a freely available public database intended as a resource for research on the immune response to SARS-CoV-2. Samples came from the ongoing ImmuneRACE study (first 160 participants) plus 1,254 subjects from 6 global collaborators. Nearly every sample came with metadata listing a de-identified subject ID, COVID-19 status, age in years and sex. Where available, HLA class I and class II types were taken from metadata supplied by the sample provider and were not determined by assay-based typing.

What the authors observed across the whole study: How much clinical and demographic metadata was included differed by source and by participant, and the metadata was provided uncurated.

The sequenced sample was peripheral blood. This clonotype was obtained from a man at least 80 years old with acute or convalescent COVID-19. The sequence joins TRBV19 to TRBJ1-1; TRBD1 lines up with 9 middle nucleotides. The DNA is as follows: TGTGCCACTCATAAACAGGGGGCAAACACTGAAGCTTTCTTT. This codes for CATHKQGANTEAFF.